What follows are 32 T cell receptor beta chains derived from one specimen sequenced in a study of shared clonotypes between healthy human individuals (dated by TCRdb to the early 2020s). Libraries were built with the immunoSEQ multiplex PCR assay. In its TCRdb copy, this immuneACCESS table keeps in-frame sequences only and misses some clones. Where compared with another copy, unresolved V genes explain less than half of these, and the others have no known cause. The sample contains more than 850,000 clones, roughly 74% of them found a single time. The ten largest clones capture about 0.52% of the sample. Sequenced: memory CD4+ T cells from PBMCs. Sample cell subset or site, as interpreted from the label and publication: CD45RA-negative fraction. The receptor set was obtained from a man aged 18 to 30 in good health. Some clones in this sample may be carry-over from other donors' samples.

This clone was counted only a few times. V and J are TRBV28 and TRBJ2-5; either TRBD1 or TRBD2 may supply D (5 bases each). V lost 5 bases, J lost 7 bases, and 20 bases lay in between. Germline-derived CDR1 and CDR2 are MDHEN and SYDVKM. The CDR3 has 15 amino acids. The CDR3 DNA sequence: TGTGCCAGCAGTAGAGGGACCAGTGAGGCTGGGACCCAGTACTTC. Translated: CASSRGTSEAGTQYF.

In this sample, this clone turned up many times. The rearrangement links TRBV29-1 to TRBJ1-3, with 8 bases that match TRBD1. CDR1 is SQVTM, CDR2 ANQGSEA, per germline. This CDR3 has 13 residues. V dropped 7 bases and J dropped 1; count of bases not matched to a gene: 3. The CDR3 region has the DNA TGCAGCGCTCGACAGGGGTCTGGAAACACCATATATTTT. Protein sequence: CSARQGSGNTIYF. Full variable domain (missing parts from reference TRBV29-1 and TRBJ1-3): SAVISQKPSRDICQRGTSLTIQCQVDSQVTMMFWYRQQPGQSLTLIATANQGSEATYESGFVIDKFPISRPNLTFSTLTVSNMSPEDSSIYLCSARQGSGNTIYFGEGSWLTVV.

V usage is TRBV11-3 and J usage is TRBJ2-2; TRBD1 matches 9 bases. In germline, CDR1 is SGHNT, CDR2 YENEEA. V shed 4 bases and J 6 bases; nucleotides not matched to a gene: 6. The CDR3 is 15 amino acids. CDR3: CASSSRTGVPGELFF. Here the CDR3 DNA reads TGTGCCAGCAGCTCGAGGACAGGGGTTCCCGGGGAGCTGTTTTTT.

The rearrangement uses TRBV28 and TRBJ2-7, with D perhaps given as TRBD1 or TRBD2 (6 bases each). This CDR3 is built from 15 residues. Germline CDR1 is MDHEN and CDR2 is SYDVKM. The V end was cut by 8 bases, the J end by 3 bases, with 20 bases between. CDR3 DNA: TGTGCCAGCTTTCCGAGAGGGGGGACCATCTACGAGCAGTACTTC. This gives the protein CASFPRGGTIYEQYF. The complete variable domain, with remaining parts taken from reference TRBV28 and TRBJ2-7, reads DVKVTQSSRYLVKRTGEKVFLECVQDMDHENMFWYRQDPGLGLRLIYFSYDVKMKEKGDIPEGYSVSREKKERFSLILESASTNQTSMYLCASFPRGGTIYEQYFGPGTRLTVT.

V gene TRBV5-1 combines with J gene TRBJ2-4, with a weak D call TRBD2 (5 bases). The CDR3 is 14 amino acids. With 1 base removed from V and 1 base from J, the gap between germline ends came to 6 bases. The germline V gene encodes CDR1 SGHRS and CDR2 YFSETQ. CDR3 loop: CASSLPGAKNIQYF. In nucleotides, the CDR3 is TGCGCCAGCAGCTTGCCGGGGGCCAAAAACATTCAGTACTTC.

J is TRBJ2-1 and V is TRBV5-1, with TRBD2 identical over 8 bases. V was clipped by 3 bases and J by 8 bases; unmatched bases: 4. This CDR3 has 13 residues. CDR1 and CDR2 (germline): SGHRS, YFSETQ. This chain's CDR3 is CASSWRGAYEQFF. The CDR3 DNA follows: TGCGCCAGCAGCTGGCGGGGGGCGTATGAGCAGTTCTTC.

This clone was seen just once. V usage is TRBV7-9 and J usage is TRBJ2-5, with TRBD1 matching 9 bases. Germline values: CDR1 SEHNR, CDR2 FQNEAQ (reference sequence). This CDR3 contains 15 residues. The trim removed 5 bases at V and 4 bases at J, leaving 8 bases unmatched. The CDR3 DNA is TGTGCCAGCAGCCGCCCACCGGGACAGGGAGAGACCCAGTACTTC. It specifies CASSRPPGQGETQYF.

The V and J genes are TRBV7-3 and TRBJ2-2; D remains ambiguous. The CDR3 has 14 residues. Germline V gene lookup returns CDR1 SGHTA and CDR2 FQGTGA. V lost 5 bases, J lost 6 bases, and 13 bases lay in between. CDR3 amino acids: CASSASGSAGELFF. The CDR3 DNA reads TGTGCCAGCAGCGCCTCAGGTTCCGCCGGGGAGCTGTTTTTT.

The V and J genes are TRBV5-5 and TRBJ2-3; D is uncertain. Germline lookup yields CDR1 SGHKS and CDR2 YYEKEE (reference sequence). Trimming cost V 3 bases and J 2 bases, with 13 bases left between them. The CDR3 has 15 residues. CDR3 in DNA: TGTGCCAGCAGCTCCAAGTCAGGCGACACAGATACGCAGTATTTT. It yields the protein CASSSKSGDTDTQYF.

The rearrangement uses TRBV5-1 and TRBJ1-1; D gene ambiguous. CDR3 length: 13 amino acids. In germline, CDR1 is SGHRS, CDR2 YFSETQ. Between the trimmed V and J ends, which lost 0 bases and 6 bases, there was a span of 9 bases. CDR3 sequence: CASSLAEGSEAFF. In DNA form, the CDR3 reads TGCGCCAGCAGCTTGGCCGAGGGATCTGAAGCTTTCTTT.

V gene TRBV5-5 combines with J gene TRBJ2-7; D is ambiguous. This CDR3 is 18 amino acids long. V was clipped by 0 bases and J by 0 bases, with 19 bases between them. Germline-derived CDR1 and CDR2 are SGHKS and YYEKEE (reference sequence). The CDR3 DNA reads as TGTGCCAGCAGCTTGGCTGCCAAGATAACAACTTTCTCCTACGAGCAGTACTTC. As protein: CASSLAAKITTFSYEQYF.

This clone was seen repeatedly, ten times or more. The CDR3: CASSPPWGGRADEQYF. The CDR3 bases are TGTGCCAGCAGCCCGCCGTGGGGCGGGAGGGCCGATGAGCAGTACTTC. The chain uses TRBV7-2 and TRBJ2-7; TRBD2 matches 9 bases. Germline CDR1 reads SGHTA; CDR2 reads FQGNSA. The length of the CDR3 is 16 residues. Trimming removed 5 bases from V and 7 bases from J; junction bases left unmatched: 15.

This clone was observed a few times. The chain recombines TRBV19 with TRBJ1-5, with 7 bases matching TRBD1. Germline lookup yields CDR1 LNHDA and CDR2 SQIVND (reference sequence). The CDR3 is 14 residues long. Trimming removed 6 bases from V and 4 bases from J; junction bases left unmatched: 6. CDR3 amino acids: CASSLTGQNQPQHF. CDR3 nucleotide sequence: TGTGCCAGTAGCCTGACAGGGCAAAATCAGCCCCAGCATTTT.

The gene calls are TRBV4-1 and TRBJ2-5; 9 nucleotides match TRBD1. After removal of 3 bases from V and 5 bases from J, the junction contained 7 bases not matched to a gene. CDR1 is MGHRA, CDR2 YSYEKL, per germline. The CDR3 totals 15 residues. CDR3 nucleotide sequence: TGCGCCAGCAGCCATAGACAGGGGGGAGGGGAGACCCAGTACTTC. Translated, it gives CASSHRQGGGETQYF.

This clone has only one observation. The chain couples TRBV5-8 to TRBJ2-3; no clear D. CDR3 length: 15 amino acids. Germline values: CDR1 SGHTS, CDR2 YDEGEE. V was cut by 0 bases and J by 2 bases, with 10 bases left in between. DNA for the CDR3: TGTGCCAGCAGCTTGGAAGTGTCTGCCACAGATACGCAGTATTTT. It codes for CASSLEVSATDTQYF.

The chain has TRBV2 and TRBJ1-5; D uncertain. V was pared by 1 base and J by 0 bases, with 10 bases between. The CDR3 is 16 residues long. Germline CDR1 reads SNHLY; CDR2 reads FYNNEI. CDR3 nucleotides: TGTGCCAGCAGTGAAGGGGCCTACTATAGCAATCAGCCCCAGCATTTT. Its protein product is CASSEGAYYSNQPQHF.

As concerns this clone: The sample contains more than one DNA sequence encoding this CDR3. The chain links TRBV2 to TRBJ2-2, with D hard to call. The CDR3 covers 13 residues. CDR1 is SNHLY and CDR2 is FYNNEI in the germline V gene. V gave up 1 base and J gave up 5 bases, with 5 bases separating them. CDR3 in amino acids: CASSEEVTGELFF. As DNA, the CDR3 is TGTGCCAGCAGTGAAGAGGTGACCGGGGAGCTGTTTTTT.

The genes are TRBV7-3 and TRBJ2-3, with a tentative D call TRBD2 (6 bases). V was cut by 5 bases and J by 4 bases, with 10 bases left in between. CDR1 is SGHTA, CDR2 FQGTGA, per germline. The CDR3 runs 13 residues. The CDR3 sequence: CASSQTGADTQYF. CDR3 nucleotides: TGTGCCAGCAGCCAAACGGGGGCAGATACGCAGTATTTT.

CDR3 sequence reads: CASSLLREVPGELFF. In DNA form, the CDR3 reads TGTGCCAGCAGCTTATTGCGGGAGGTACCCGGGGAGCTGTTTTTT. V usage is TRBV11-2 and J usage is TRBJ2-2; 8 bases agree with TRBD2. From germline, CDR1 is SGHAT and CDR2 FQNNGV. After removal of 2 bases from V and 6 bases from J, the junction contained 5 bases not matched to a gene. There are 15 residues in the CDR3.

J is TRBJ1-2 and V is TRBV30; 8 bases are shared with TRBD1. Germline V gene sequence: CDR1 GTSNPN, CDR2 SVGIG (reference sequence). The CDR3 is 12 amino acids. Trimming took 5 bases from V and 3 from J; bases not matched to a gene: 2. Here the CDR3 reads CAWGQGYYGYTF. CDR3 bases: TGTGCCTGGGGACAGGGTTACTATGGCTACACCTTC.

In its sample, this clone was seen many times. V gene TRBV19 combines with J gene TRBJ2-5; no definite D call. CDR1 LNHDA and CDR2 SQIVND come from the germline V gene (reference sequence). Trimming removed 6 bases at V and 4 bases at J, with 12 bases between. This CDR3 has 13 amino acids. This chain's CDR3 is CASSRNSRETQYF. For the CDR3, the DNA is TGTGCCAGTAGCCGCAACAGCCGAGAGACCCAGTACTTC.

This sequence joins TRBV7-8 and TRBJ2-1; 10 nucleotides line up with TRBD1. The V and J ends lost 4 bases and 1 base, in that order; junction bases with no gene match: 7. This CDR3 spans 17 amino acids. CDR1 and CDR2 from the germline V gene are SGHVS and FQNEAQ. The CDR3 DNA is TGTGCCAGCAGCTCCAGGGGACAGGGGACTTCCTACAATGAGCAGTTCTTC. Its translation is CASSSRGQGTSYNEQFF.

J is TRBJ2-7 and V is TRBV30; no definite D call. Looked up from germline, CDR1 is GTSNPN and CDR2 is SVGIG (reference sequence). CDR3 length: 11 residues. Trimming removed 3 bases from V and 5 bases from J, with 8 bases in between. The CDR3 here is CAWSSYHEQYF. The CDR3, as DNA: TGTGCCTGGAGCTCATACCACGAGCAGTACTTC.

The chain is built from TRBV18 and TRBJ2-7, with D perhaps matching TRBD1 (7 bases). V lost 3 bases and J 11 bases, leaving 14 bases between the germline ends. The CDR3 spans 12 residues. The germline CDR1 and CDR2 sequences are KGHSH and LQKENI. The DNA of the CDR3 is TGTGCCAGCTCACCGGCGGGACAGACAAAGTACTTC. Translation: CASSPAGQTKYF.

This rearrangement joins TRBV28 to TRBJ1-2; a possible D gene is TRBD1 (6 bases). Germline assignment: CDR1 MDHEN and CDR2 SYDVKM. V gave up 5 bases and J gave up 1 base, with 8 bases separating them. The CDR3 loop spans 13 amino acids. The CDR3: CASSGDNNYGYTF. The CDR3 nucleotides are TGTGCCAGCAGTGGGGACAATAACTATGGCTACACCTTC.

As to this clone: Other DNA sequences from this sample encode an identical CDR3 as well. This sequence joins TRBV5-1 and TRBJ2-1, with 11 bases lining up with TRBD2. This CDR3 has 16 amino acids. The germline CDR1 and CDR2 sequences are SGHRS and YFSETQ. Losses at the gene ends were 0 bases for V and 7 bases for J; bases not matched to a gene: 6. CDR3 sequence: CASSLGLAGGLNEQFF. The DNA for the CDR3 is TGCGCCAGCAGCTTGGGCCTAGCGGGAGGACTAAATGAGCAGTTCTTC. The complete variable domain, with remaining parts taken from reference TRBV5-1 and TRBJ2-1, reads KAGVTQTPRYLIKTRGQQVTLSCSPISGHRSVSWYQQTPGQGLQFLFEYFSETQRNKGNFPGRFSGRQFSNSRSEMNVSTLELGDSALYLCASSLGLAGGLNEQFFGPGTRLTVL.

The chain recombines TRBV7-2 with TRBJ1-4, with TRBD1 as a possible D gene (5 bases). Germline-derived CDR1 and CDR2 are SGHTA and FQGNSA. V lost 2 bases, J lost 10 bases, and 14 bases lay in between. CDR3 length: 14 amino acids. In DNA form, the CDR3 reads TGTGCCAGCAGCTTATGGGGACCTCCGGGAAAACTGTTTTTT. As protein: CASSLWGPPGKLFF.

The chain has TRBV11-2 and TRBJ1-4; D remains ambiguous. The ends were cut back, 5 bases at V and 8 bases at J, with 15 bases in the middle. The CDR3 covers 14 residues. CDR1 and CDR2 from the germline V gene are SGHAT and FQNNGV. CDR3 DNA: TGTGCCAGCAGCCTACGCTTGGGCGGAGAAAAACTGTTTTTT. Translating it yields CASSLRLGGEKLFF. The whole variable domain, remainder taken from reference TRBV11-2 and TRBJ1-4, is EAGVAQSPRYKIIEKRQSVAFWCNPISGHATLYWYQQILGQGPKLLIQFQNNGVVDDSQLPKDRFSAERLKGVDSTLKIQPAKLEDSAVYLCASSLRLGGEKLFFGSGTQLSVL.

The genes are TRBV5-1 and TRBJ2-5; 8 nucleotides line up with TRBD2. CDR1 and CDR2 (germline): SGHRS, YFSETQ. This CDR3 spans 15 amino acids. The junction had 6 bases not matched to a gene; V was cut back by 0 bases and J by 5 bases. For the CDR3, the DNA is TGCGCCAGCAGCTTGGGGGGGACTAGTGCGGAGACCCAGTACTTC. Protein: CASSLGGTSAETQYF.

A few counts support this clone. The chain has TRBV6-6 and TRBJ2-7, with a possible D match to TRBD2 (5 bases). The V end was cut by 7 bases, the J end by 2 bases, with 12 bases between. CDR1 is MNHNY and CDR2 is SVGAGI in the germline V gene (reference sequence). CDR3 length: 13 residues. The CDR3 is CASTRGSAYEQYF. The CDR3 region has the DNA TGTGCCAGCACCCGAGGGTCCGCCTACGAGCAGTACTTC.

The chain has TRBV6-6 and TRBJ1-2, with D possibly being TRBD1 (5 bases). Trimming shortened V by 3 bases and J by 14 bases, and 22 bases separated the two germline ends. Germline values: CDR1 MNHNY, CDR2 SVGAGI (reference sequence). The CDR3 is 14 amino acids. The CDR3 is CASSYSGTASSPTF. CDR3 DNA: TGTGCCAGCAGTTATTCCGGGACGGCCTCTTCGCCTACCTTC.

This clone was observed a few times. The V gene is TRBV27, the J gene TRBJ2-2, with D perhaps TRBD1 (5 bases). The ends were cut back, 11 bases at V and 4 bases at J, with 20 bases in the middle. CDR1 and CDR2 (germline): MNHEY, SMNVEV (reference sequence). This CDR3 spans 15 amino acids. DNA of the CDR3: TGTGCCCCTTCTAGATACAGGACCCCCACCGGGGAGCTGTTTTTT. The encoded protein is CAPSRYRTPTGELFF.